These 29 T cell receptor beta chains came from one sample sequenced in a study of a mutant IDH1 vaccine in newly diagnosed glioma. Time point of the sample: week 47, end of study. All doses held 300 ug of mutant IDH1 20-mer peptide, with topical imiquimod. What these receptors recognize is not known. Only in-frame clones appear in the TCRdb table, and some are missing; sequencing was by immunoSEQ multiplex PCR. Among around 50,000 clones listed, less than 85% were seen once. The source material was PBMCs, sampled from a glioma patient whose treatment included an IDH1 peptide vaccine. The source of these receptors is a woman in her twenties or thirties with glioma. Some clones in this sample may be carry-over from other donors' samples.

The rearrangement links TRBV7-9 to TRBJ2-5; possibly TRBD1 or TRBD2 for D (6 bases each). CDR1 SEHNR and CDR2 FQNEAQ come from the germline V gene (reference sequence). This CDR3 region has 13 residues. V lost 3 bases, J lost 5 bases, and 10 bases lay in between. CDR3 sequence (DNA): TGTGCCAGCAGCTTTACAGGGAGGGAGACCCAGTACTTC. Residues: CASSFTGRETQYF.

This clone appeared once. The chain joins TRBV18 to TRBJ1-1; D not resolved. The CDR3 sequence is 13 residues long. The V gene's germline CDR1 is KGHSH and CDR2 LQKENI. V was cut by 0 bases and J by 2 bases, with 4 bases left in between. CDR3 in DNA: TGTGCCAGCTCACCACCGGCCAACACTGAAGCTTTCTTT. Protein: CASSPPANTEAFF.

The V and J genes are TRBV6-1 and TRBJ2-3; possible D gene TRBD1, 7 bases. V dropped 6 bases and J dropped 6 bases, with 16 bases sitting between them. Germline V gives CDR1 MNHNS, CDR2 SASEGT. CDR3 size: 14 residues. CDR3 in amino acids: CASSAQQGRDTQYF. The CDR3 DNA reads as TGTGCCAGCAGCGCCCAACAGGGGAGGGATACGCAGTATTTT.

This sequence joins TRBV27 and TRBJ1-5, with a weak D call TRBD1 (5 bases). The germline gives CDR1 MNHEY, CDR2 SMNVEV (reference sequence). V gave up 5 bases and J gave up 0 bases, with 11 bases separating them. This CDR3 region has 15 residues. The CDR3 DNA reads as TGTGCCAGCAGTAGGCAGGGCTATAGCAATCAGCCCCAGCATTTT. Its protein product is CASSRQGYSNQPQHF.

CDR3 region: CASSATYEQYF. CDR3 bases: TGTGCCAGCAGTGCCACCTACGAGCAGTACTTC. The rearrangement uses TRBV6-6 and TRBJ2-7; D unclear. Germline values: CDR1 MNHNY, CDR2 SVGAGI (reference sequence). Trimming cost V 5 bases and J 2 bases, with 4 bases left between them. CDR3 size: 11 residues.

V usage is TRBV27 and J usage is TRBJ2-7; D may be TRBD1 (6 bases). In germline, CDR1 is MNHEY, CDR2 SMNVEV (reference sequence). This CDR3 comprises 15 residues. V was pared by 5 bases and J by 2 bases, with 16 bases between. CDR3 sequence (DNA): TGTGCCAGCAGTCCCTTCCGGGACAAGACCTACGAGCAGTACTTC. Its protein is CASSPFRDKTYEQYF.

There are a few counts of this clone. The chain has TRBV14 and TRBJ2-7; D uncertain. CDR1 is SGHDN and CDR2 is FVKESK in the germline V gene. V was shortened by 1 base and J by 10 bases, with 8 bases between the two germline ends. The CDR3 is made up of 11 amino acids. This CDR3 reads CASSQGYRQYF. For the CDR3, the DNA is TGTGCCAGCAGCCAAGGGTACCGACAGTACTTC.

This sequence joins TRBV7-9 and TRBJ2-3; TRBD2 might be the D (6 bases). The germline V gene encodes CDR1 SEHNR and CDR2 FQNEAQ (reference sequence). The CDR3 is 17 residues long. V was cut by 2 bases and J by 2 bases, with 17 bases left in between. DNA of the CDR3: TGTGCCAGCAGCTTATTCGAGGGCCCGGGAGACACAGATACGCAGTATTTT. Its translation is CASSLFEGPGDTDTQYF. Filled out from reference TRBV7-9 and TRBJ2-3, the complete variable domain reads DTGVSQNPRHKITKRGQNVTFRCDPISEHNRLYWYRQTLGQGPEFLTYFQNEAQLEKSRLLSDRFSAERPKGSFSTLEIQRTEQGDSAMYLCASSLFEGPGDTDTQYFGPGTRLTVL.

The chain recombines TRBV13 with TRBJ2-7, with TRBD2 matching over 13 bases. J lost 5 bases, V lost 5 bases, and 6 bases had no gene match. This CDR3 region has 15 residues. Germline V lookup: CDR1 PRHDT, CDR2 FYEKMQ (reference sequence). DNA for the CDR3: TGTGCCAGCAGCCCAAGACTAGCGGGGGGCCACGAGCAGTACTTC. It is translated as CASSPRLAGGHEQYF.

The gene calls are TRBV12-5 and TRBJ1-1; D is unresolved. This CDR3 is built from 13 residues. Trimming pared 1 base from V and 7 bases from J, leaving 10 bases between. CDR1 and CDR2 (germline): LGHNT, FRNRAP. CDR3 loop: CASGLDSRGEAFF. The CDR3 nucleotides are TGTGCTAGTGGTTTGGACAGTCGGGGTGAAGCTTTCTTT.

The V call is TRBV7-3, the J call TRBJ1-1; no firm D call. V dropped 4 bases and J dropped 1 base, with 10 bases sitting between them. CDR1 is SGHTA and CDR2 is FQGTGA in the germline V gene. The CDR3 consists of 14 residues. CDR3 DNA: TGTGCCAGCAGCTCAATGCCCGGGAACACTGAAGCTTTCTTT. This gives the protein CASSSMPGNTEAFF.

CDR3 residues: CSVEAGRTGELFF. The CDR3 DNA follows: TGCAGCGTTGAGGCAGGGCGGACAGGAGAGCTGTTTTTT. The chain couples TRBV29-1 to TRBJ2-2; 7 bases map to TRBD1. V lost 3 bases, J lost 11 bases, and 9 bases stayed unmatched. The germline V gene encodes CDR1 SQVTM and CDR2 ANQGSEA. This CDR3 is 13 amino acids long.

This clone came up once. The V gene is TRBV30, the J gene TRBJ2-7; D is possibly TRBD2 (7 bases). Trimming took 3 bases from V and 5 from J, leaving 20 bases between them. From germline, CDR1 is GTSNPN and CDR2 SVGIG (reference sequence). The CDR3 sequence is 15 residues long. The CDR3 loop reads CAWSPKGGGRNEQYF. For the CDR3, the DNA is TGTGCCTGGAGCCCAAAAGGGGGGGGCAGGAACGAGCAGTACTTC.

The chain recombines TRBV9 with TRBJ2-5; 9 bases align to TRBD2. Trimming took 0 bases from V and 5 from J; bases not matched to a gene: 8. CDR1 is SGDLS, CDR2 YYNGEE, per germline. There are 16 residues in the CDR3. In DNA, the CDR3 is TGTGCCAGCAGCGTAGGCGGGAGGGCAACGACGGAGACCCAGTACTTC. This gives the protein CASSVGGRATTETQYF.

V is TRBV2 and J is TRBJ2-5; D might be TRBD2 (6 bases). CDR3 length: 15 residues. Per the germline V gene, CDR1 is SNHLY and CDR2 is FYNNEI. The V and J ends lost 6 bases and 4 bases respectively, with 18 bases between them. CDR3 sequence (DNA): TGTGCCAGCAGATCAGATAGCGGAGGAGGAGAGACCCAGTACTTC. Encoded protein: CASRSDSGGGETQYF.

The J gene is TRBJ2-7, the V gene TRBV9; D is ambiguous. Between the trimmed V and J ends, which lost 0 bases and 7 bases, there was a span of 14 bases. The CDR3 loop spans 14 amino acids. Germline loops: CDR1 SGDLS, CDR2 YYNGEE. Here the CDR3 DNA reads TGTGCCAGCAGCGTAGCTAAGGGCCTAGGGGAGCAGTACTTC. Translating gives CASSVAKGLGEQYF.

This clone has a handful of counts. This chain connects TRBV28 to TRBJ1-5; a weak D match, TRBD1 (6 bases). Germline V gene sequence: CDR1 MDHEN, CDR2 SYDVKM. V lost 2 bases to trimming and J lost 0 bases, with 14 bases between them. There are 17 residues in the CDR3. CDR3 loop: CASSLPNRVRSNQPQHF. CDR3 nucleotide sequence: TGTGCCAGCAGTTTACCCAACAGGGTGCGTAGCAATCAGCCCCAGCATTTT.

The V call is TRBV5-4, the J call TRBJ1-2; D not certain. The CDR3 is 16 residues long. From germline, CDR1 is SGHNT and CDR2 YYREEE (reference sequence). The V end lost 4 bases, the J end lost 0 bases, and 16 bases lay between the germline ends. The CDR3: CASSTGLFEANYGYTF. The DNA for the CDR3 is TGTGCCAGCAGCACCGGACTTTTCGAAGCTAACTATGGCTACACCTTC. The full variable domain, its missing parts supplied by reference TRBV5-4 and TRBJ1-2, is ETGVTQSPTHLIKTRGQQVTLRCSSQSGHNTVSWYQQALGQGPQFIFQYYREEENGRGNFPPRFSGLQFPNYSSELNVNALELDDSALYLCASSTGLFEANYGYTFGSGTRLTVV.

Regarding this clone: An end of the junction does not agree with germline; a read error may underlie this. The V and J genes are TRBV7-7 and TRBJ2-7, with D possibly being TRBD1 or TRBD2 (5 bases each). Germline loops: CDR1 SSHAT, CDR2 FNYEAQ (reference sequence). This CDR3 has 13 residues. CDR3 nucleotide sequence: TGTGCTAGCAGCTTAGGTGAGGGGAACGAGCAGTACTTC. It is translated as CASSLGEGNEQYF. Using reference TRBV7-7 and TRBJ2-7 for the parts outside the CDR3, the full variable domain is GAGVSQSPRYKVTKRGQDVTLRCDPISSHATLYWYQQALGQGPEFLTYFNYEAQPDKSGLPSDRFSAERPEGSISTLTIQRTEQRDSAMYRCASSLGEGNEQYFGPGTRLTVT.

V is TRBV6-5 and J is TRBJ1-5, with D possibly being TRBD1 (6 bases). V shed 8 bases and J shed 10 bases, with 24 bases lying between them. Germline V gene sequence: CDR1 MNHEY, CDR2 SVGAGI. This CDR3 spans 15 amino acids. CDR3 amino acids: CASLGGGRNKGPQHF. The CDR3 bases are TGTGCCAGCTTAGGCGGGGGCAGGAATAAGGGACCCCAGCATTTT.

This chain uses TRBV28 with TRBJ2-2; the match to TRBD1 covers 10 bases. V was clipped by 7 bases and J by 1 base; unmatched bases: 15. CDR3 length: 19 amino acids. CDR1 and CDR2 from the germline V gene are MDHEN and SYDVKM. Written as DNA, the CDR3 is TGTGCCAGCACCCTTCCCCCGGGACAGGGGCAGAAGAACACCGGGGAGCTGTTTTTT. It translates to CASTLPPGQGQKNTGELFF. Supplemented by reference TRBV28 and TRBJ2-2, the full variable domain reads DVKVTQSSRYLVKRTGEKVFLECVQDMDHENMFWYRQDPGLGLRLIYFSYDVKMKEKGDIPEGYSVSREKKERFSLILESASTNQTSMYLCASTLPPGQGQKNTGELFFGEGSRLTVL.

This sequence joins TRBV30 and TRBJ2-1; the D gene could be TRBD1 or TRBD2 (5 bases each). Germline assignment: CDR1 GTSNPN and CDR2 SVGIG (reference sequence). This CDR3 region has 13 residues. Trimming stripped 0 bases from V and 8 bases from J, with 11 bases between. CDR3 bases: TGTGCCTGGAGTGTGGGGGTTTCGGATGAGCAGTTCTTC. This encodes CAWSVGVSDEQFF.

This rearrangement joins TRBV5-6 to TRBJ1-1; D not certain. V lost 3 bases and J lost 1, with 7 bases in between. The CDR3 is made up of 13 amino acids. CDR1 is SGHDT and CDR2 is YYEEEE in the germline V gene. The CDR3 sequence: CASSSPPNTEAFF. The CDR3 coding sequence is TGTGCCAGCAGCTCCCCTCCGAACACTGAAGCTTTCTTT.

This clone was observed a single time. The gene calls are TRBV6-5 and TRBJ2-2, with TRBD1 as a possible D gene (6 bases). Germline CDR1 reads MNHEY; CDR2 reads SVGAGI. V was cut by 5 bases and J by 7 bases, with 8 bases left in between. The CDR3 is made up of 12 amino acids. As DNA, the CDR3 is TGTGCCAGCAGTCAGGGGAACGGGGAGCTGTTTTTT. Residues: CASSQGNGELFF.

This chain joins TRBV6-5 and TRBJ1-2; TRBD1 is a possible D gene (6 bases). This CDR3 region has 15 residues. V lost 0 bases and J lost 5, with 13 bases in between. Per the germline V gene, CDR1 is MNHEY and CDR2 is SVGAGI. DNA of the CDR3: TGTGCCAGCAGTTACTCGGGGGCGGGGGGGTATGGCTACACCTTC. Translation: CASSYSGAGGYGYTF.

This chain connects TRBV4-1 to TRBJ2-7, with D possibly called TRBD1 or TRBD2 (5 bases each). The CDR3 contains 16 residues. V was trimmed by 4 bases and J by 3 bases, leaving 19 bases between them. The germline V gene encodes CDR1 MGHRA and CDR2 YSYEKL. Here the CDR3 DNA reads TGCGCCAGCAGCCTCTCCATGGGGGTAAGGAGCTACGAGCAGTACTTC. Its protein product is CASSLSMGVRSYEQYF.

This clone has a single count. The rearrangement joins TRBV6-5 to TRBJ2-7, with unresolved D. The V end lost 4 bases, the J end lost 7 bases, and 11 bases lay between the germline ends. CDR3 length: 12 amino acids. Germline lookup yields CDR1 MNHEY and CDR2 SVGAGI. This chain's CDR3 is CASSSPPWEQYF. CDR3 coding DNA: TGTGCCAGCAGTTCACCGCCTTGGGAGCAGTACTTC.

The J gene is TRBJ1-1, the V gene TRBV7-2; possibly TRBD1 for D (5 bases). Trimming removed 5 bases from V and 2 bases from J, with 12 bases in between. The CDR3 runs to 14 residues. Germline lookup yields CDR1 SGHTA and CDR2 FQGNSA. The CDR3 loop reads CASSRGLVNTEAFF. CDR3 coding DNA: TGTGCCAGCAGCCGGGGACTGGTAAACACTGAAGCTTTCTTT. The complete variable domain, with remaining parts taken from reference TRBV7-2 and TRBJ1-1, reads GAGVSQSPSNKVTEKGKDVELRCDPISGHTALYWYRQSLGQGLEFLIYFQGNSAPDKSGLPSDRFSAERTGGSVSTLTIQRTQQEDSAVYLCASSRGLVNTEAFFGQGTRLTVV.

The chain combines TRBV11-3 with TRBJ2-7, with 10 bases lining up with TRBD1. CDR1 is SGHNT, CDR2 YENEEA, per germline. This CDR3 has 17 residues. Losses at the gene ends were 3 bases for V and 2 bases for J; bases not matched to a gene: 10. The CDR3 protein is CASSLGTGVPSAYEQYF. CDR3 DNA sequence: TGTGCCAGCAGCTTGGGGACAGGGGTCCCCTCCGCCTACGAGCAGTACTTC.